The next 4 T cell receptor beta chains were all read from a single sample in a study of blood T cells in healthy people across ages. Combining a sample-barcoded 5' primer with a J-beta primer mix, a second PCR ran for about 6 to 12 cycles. MiXCR, run by TCRdb on the 5' RACE reads, gives a single entry per CDR3 protein. In the table there are around 600,000 distinct CDR3 sequences, 47% of which are singletons. Sequencing was done on a sample of blood. These receptors originate from an elderly man in good health.

This clonotype was seen a handful of times. A single base separates this from a much larger clone, so it may be a read error. This chain joins TRBV6-6 and TRBJ2-5, with no clear D. With 2 bases removed from V and 2 bases from J, the gap between germline ends came to 12 bases. The CDR3 is 15 amino acids. Germline CDR1 reads MNHNY; CDR2 reads SVGAGI (reference sequence). DNA of the CDR3: TGTGCCAGCAGTTACGCATCCAGCCGTCAAGAGACCCAGTACTTC. Its translation is CASSYASSRQETQYF.

The CDR3 protein is CASSLDPVVEQYF. In nucleotides, the CDR3 is TGCGCCAGCAGCTTGGATCCGGTCGTCGAGCAGTACTTC. The V and J genes are TRBV5-1 and TRBJ2-7; D unresolved. The V gene lost 0 bases and the J gene lost 6 bases, with 10 bases spanning the gap. This CDR3 has 13 amino acids. CDR1 is SGHRS, CDR2 YFSETQ, per germline.

The gene calls are TRBV7-3 and TRBJ1-1; D may be TRBD1 (5 bases). Germline-derived CDR1 and CDR2 are SGHTA and FQGTGA. The ends were cut back, 2 bases at V and 4 bases at J, with 8 bases in the middle. This CDR3 is built from 13 residues. CDR3 nucleotides: TGTGCCAGCAGCTTACGGGGCCCCACTGAAGCTTTCTTT. As protein: CASSLRGPTEAFF.

The V call is TRBV11-1, the J call TRBJ2-5, with D perhaps TRBD1 (6 bases). Trimming removed 5 bases from V and 2 bases from J, with 12 bases in between. CDR3 length equals 14 residues. Looked up from germline, CDR1 is SGHAT and CDR2 is FQDESV (reference sequence). The CDR3 region has the DNA TGTGCCAGCAGCCCATTCGGACAGCAAGAGACCCAGTACTTC. Its translation: CASSPFGQQETQYF.